This T cell receptor beta chain stems from a study of vaccination and CD4 T cells after COVID-19 (dated by TCRdb to 2021 to 2024). General notes on the study: SARS-CoV-2 positivity had been established in the convalescent patients by nasal swab PCR, and mild disease was recorded in several of these patients and severe disease in one. In the convalescent cohort there were six males and four females, among whom were two Hispanic individuals, seven Caucasians, two Asians and one multiracial person. Two doses of either the Pfizer-BioNTech BNT162b2 vaccine (n=8) or the Moderna mRNA-1273 vaccine (n=2) were administered to participants. Post-COVID blood samples from convalescent patients were collected a median of about 110 days after diagnosis, with a range of roughly 35 to 170 days. Post-vaccine blood samples were collected a median of approximately 72 days after the second vaccine dose, ranging from roughly 12 to 241 days. The cultures were stimulated with overlapping spike peptide pools from SARS-CoV-2 and from the common cold coronaviruses HCoV-NL63, HCoV-OC43 and HCoV-229E. In control cultures, a CEFX viral epitope pool was used as positive control, an HIV-1 Nef peptide pool was used as negative control, or no peptide was added. The spike-specific CD4+ TCR repertoire was compared before and after mRNA vaccination in nine to ten COVID-19 convalescent patients and 4 infection-naive healthy vaccine recipients.

Of note for this clonotype: The antigen it binds to is not known. No base quality information exists; no much larger clone differs at one position.

V loses 2 bases, J loses 0 bases, and the germline ends lie 8 bases apart. From the cysteine up to the phenylalanine, the CDR3 has a length of 16 residues. The CDR3 DNA has 48 bases and is translated from base 1. The CDR1 and CDR2 encoded by the germline V gene are KGHSH and LQKENI. Beyond this particular receptor, the publication reports: Of the vaccine-specific clones in convalescent patients, 304 of 307, or nearly all, reacted only to SARS-CoV-2 spike and did not cross-react with common cold coronaviruses. Although the median number of SARS-CoV-2-reactive clonotypes went up from 21 after infection to approximately 40 after vaccination, the increase was not significant. Among the post-vaccine SARS-CoV-2-reactive clones in convalescent patients, a median roughly 85% showed up only after vaccination, which suggests vaccine-specific priming. The study included relatively few convalescent patients and did not analyze early timepoints after natural infection.

Per the publication, the treatment or condition label means: approximately 9-day PBMC culture with coronavirus spike peptide pools or control peptides (ViraFEST assay). To expand antigen-specific T cells with peptide pools and then pick out the expanded clonotypes through TCR sequencing, the study relied on the ViraFEST assay. The positive SARS-CoV-2 PCR tests of the convalescent patients were dated from March to December 2020, before the Alpha, Beta and Delta variants emerged in the United States. Each well held around 2.1 million PBMCs cultured with around 10 ug/ml peptide pools in IMDM containing around 5% human AB serum and roughly 9.3 IU/ml IL-2. Half of the culture medium was replaced with fresh IL-2-containing medium on days 3 and 7. Once the cells had been in culture for over 9 days, the EasySep CD4+ T cell isolation kit was used to isolate CD4+ T cells by negative selection. Ficoll-Paque Plus gradient centrifugation was used to isolate PBMCs from whole blood, and the isolated PBMCs were then either used fresh or cryopreserved at -140C. In general, triplicate wells were set up for every culture condition.

Receptors were amplified or captured by PCR. At the Johns Hopkins FTIC core, DNA from the cultured CD4+ T cells underwent TCR sequencing with the Oncomine TCR Beta short-read assay. The QIAamp micro DNA kit was used to extract genomic DNA from the cultured CD4+ T cells. The Oncomine TCR Beta libraries from cultured CD4+ T cells were pooled using unique dual indexes and then sequenced on an Illumina iSeq 100. In the original analysis: Non-productive sequences were removed, and CDR3s that did not start with C, did not end with F or W, or were shorter than 7 amino acids were discarded. Antigen-specific clonotypes were identified with the MANAFEST web application by comparing peptide-stimulated wells with reference and other culture wells. For a clone to be called positive, the clone needed an FDR below 0.05, an odds ratio above 5, and a productive frequency above 0.1% in at least two of three replicate wells. A clonotype counted as cross-reactive if it showed significant expansion both in the SARS-CoV-2 spike wells and in at least one common cold coronavirus spike condition. Levenshtein distances (stringdist) and unrooted phylogenetic trees (ape) in R version 3.6.1 were used to assess CDR3 homology. TCRdb reran the public reads through fastp at Q25 and MiXCR, keeping productive beta chains. Every entry covers one CDR3 protein and lists the most common genes and DNA from its rows. These V and J calls derive from TCRdb rather than the authors' analysis. The table for this sample lists 15,000 to 20,000 distinct CDR3 sequences; about half of them were counted only once. The ten largest account for about 13% of the sample.

This sequence originates from a human donor with COVID-19. Sequencing was done on a sample of cultured CD4+ T cells from blood. The V and J segments used are TRBV18 and TRBJ1-6, with TRBD1 perhaps the D gene, on 5 matching bases. The DNA sequence reads TGTGCCAGCTCACCATGGACATCCTCCTATAATTCACCCCTCCACTTT. It is translated as CASSPWTSSYNSPLHF. Beyond the CDR3, the reference TRBV18 and TRBJ1-6 genes provide the residues; the full variable domain reads: NAGVMQNPRHLVRRRGQEARLRCSPMKGHSHVYWYRQLPEEGLKFMVYLQKENIIDESGMPKERFSAEFPKEGPSILRIQQVVRGDSAAYFCASSPWTSSYNSPLHFGNGTRLTVT.